This TCR beta chain was identified during a study of blood T cell repertoires in COVID-19. Whole-study context: The United States, Italy and Spain supplied acute and convalescent COVID-19 samples.

The CDR3 loop spans 13 amino acids. The V and J ends lost 4 bases and 5 bases respectively, with 12 bases between them. Germline V gives CDR1 SGDLS, CDR2 YYNGEE. In the authors' methods: For nucleated cells, counts were estimated from reference gene primer amplification. Repertoires were generated with immunoSEQ multiplex PCR, while TCRdb's copy carries only in-frame clones and drops some. The DNA was the basis for D and trimming; V, J and clone size are from that table. Among 44,000 or so clones, approximately 71% were seen once, and the ten largest hold about 5.9%. The V call is TRBV9, the J call TRBJ2-5, with a possible D match to TRBD1 (6 bases). The TCR sequence derives from a man older than 75 with acute or convalescent COVID-19. The material sequenced was peripheral blood. This chain's CDR3 is CASSFGGGETQYF. The CDR3 region has the DNA TGTGCCAGCAGCTTTGGGGGCGGGGAGACCCAGTACTTC.